This TCR beta chain was recorded in a study of patients and donors after allogeneic stem cell transplantation (dated by TCRdb to between 2020 and 2021). As concerns this clonotype: Its antigen remains undetermined. No much larger clone exists at a distance of one base, and base qualities are not known.

The library relied on RT-PCR. The sample was run on a NextSeq 550. TCRdb reprocessed the public reads (quality trimming at Q25 with fastp, clone calling with MiXCR) and kept in-frame beta chains. Rows are combined by CDR3 protein, so each entry shows the most common genes and DNA. Recorded for this sample are roughly 230,000 distinct CDR3 sequences; approximately 14% of them occurred a single time. 11% of the sample comes from the top ten. Here V drops 5 bases and J drops 6 bases, and the junction holds 7 bases not matched to any gene. CDR1 and CDR2 are read off the germline V gene (reference sequence) as SEHNR and FQNEAQ. From the cysteine up to the phenylalanine, the CDR3 has a length of 15 residues. Here the CDR3 DNA is all that survives: 45 bases in frame from base 1.

The V and J segments used are TRBV7-9 and TRBJ2-7, with 13 bases matching TRBD2. The receptor was isolated from a human donor who was either an allogeneic HSCT recipient or a stem cell or donor lymphocyte infusion donor (not recorded which). It is not recorded whose cells these are; they may come from a transplant donor. Material for sequencing was blood, either unsorted or a sorted T cell fraction (not recorded which). In nucleotides, the sequence is TGTGCCAGCAGCCAAGGGACTAGCGGGATCTCCGAGCAGTACTTC. This sequence encodes CASSQGTSGISEQYF.